One sample yielded the 26 T cell receptor beta chains listed below, sequenced in a study of T cell responses to AZD1222 COVID-19 vaccine. Repertoires were generated with immunoSEQ multiplex PCR, while TCRdb's copy carries only in-frame clones and drops some. The table has 110,000 to 150,000 clones, roughly 90% seen once. The sample here was peripheral blood, taken on day 0 of AZD1222 vaccination. These receptors were taken from an adult in good health.

The V gene is TRBV28, the J gene TRBJ2-7; 9 nucleotides line up with TRBD1. Germline CDR1 and CDR2: MDHEN and SYDVKM. J lost 3 bases, V lost 1 base, and 10 bases had no gene match. The CDR3 runs 17 residues. This CDR3 is CASSLSHLDRGIYEQYF. CDR3 bases: TGTGCCAGCAGTTTATCCCACCTGGACAGGGGAATCTACGAGCAGTACTTC. Full variable domain (outside the CDR3, taken from reference TRBV28 and TRBJ2-7): DVKVTQSSRYLVKRTGEKVFLECVQDMDHENMFWYRQDPGLGLRLIYFSYDVKMKEKGDIPEGYSVSREKKERFSLILESASTNQTSMYLCASSLSHLDRGIYEQYFGPGTRLTVT.

V and J are TRBV28 and TRBJ1-1; D not resolved. Per the germline V gene, CDR1 is MDHEN and CDR2 is SYDVKM. The ends were cut back, 2 bases at V and 7 bases at J, with 11 bases in the middle. The CDR3 covers 13 residues. The CDR3 protein is CASSLNLRVEAFF. CDR3 DNA sequence: TGTGCCAGCAGTTTAAATCTTAGGGTTGAAGCTTTCTTT.

The chain couples TRBV15 to TRBJ2-7; D is unclear. Trimming took 11 bases from V and 1 from J, leaving 15 bases between them. The CDR3 is made up of 13 amino acids. Germline CDR1 reads LNHNV; CDR2 reads YYDKDF (reference sequence). CDR3 in DNA: TGTGCCTTCAGCGCACGCCGATCCTACGAGCAGTACTTC. As protein: CAFSARRSYEQYF.

This sequence joins TRBV5-1 and TRBJ1-1; D not resolved. Germline V gives CDR1 SGHRS, CDR2 YFSETQ. The V and J ends lost 10 bases and 1 base respectively, with 17 bases between them. The CDR3 contains 14 residues. The CDR3 nucleotides read TGCGCCTCAAACCGGGGTACGGGGAACACTGAAGCTTTCTTT. Amino acids: CASNRGTGNTEAFF.

The gene calls are TRBV9 and TRBJ1-1; D remains ambiguous. This CDR3 region has 15 residues. V gave up 0 bases and J gave up 1 base, with 10 bases separating them. Germline lookup yields CDR1 SGDLS and CDR2 YYNGEE. CDR3 coding DNA: TGTGCCAGCAGCGTAGTTGAGACAAAGAACACTGAAGCTTTCTTT. The encoded protein is CASSVVETKNTEAFF. The variable domain in full, with the rest retrieved from reference TRBV9 and TRBJ1-1, is DSGVTQTPKHLITATGQRVTLRCSPRSGDLSVYWYQQSLDQGLQFLIQYYNGEERAKGNILERFSAQQFPDLHSELNLSSLELGDSALYFCASSVVETKNTEAFFGQGTRLTVV.

This chain joins TRBV29-1 and TRBJ2-5; 7 nucleotides align to TRBD1. The germline gives CDR1 SQVTM, CDR2 ANQGSEA. J lost 6 bases, V lost 7 bases, and 8 bases had no gene match. The CDR3 sequence is 12 residues long. The CDR3 reads CSGRQGEKTQYF. DNA for the CDR3: TGCAGCGGAAGACAGGGTGAAAAGACCCAGTACTTC.

V and J are TRBV9 and TRBJ2-7; D perhaps matches TRBD1 (6 bases). The CDR3 extends over 13 amino acids. V lost 7 bases and J lost 6, with 17 bases in between. CDR1 is SGDLS, CDR2 YYNGEE, per germline. CDR3 in DNA: TGTGCCAGCTCTACAGGGATATCGGGCGAGCAGTACTTC. Translation gives CASSTGISGEQYF.

The chain has TRBV20-1 and TRBJ2-6; TRBD2 matches 10 bases. V lost 3 bases to trimming and J lost 0 bases; unmatched junction nucleotides: 14. CDR3 length: 20 amino acids. CDR1 is DFQATT and CDR2 is SNEGSKA in the germline V gene (reference sequence). CDR3: CSASYRLSGRAFSGANVLTF. CDR3 nucleotides: TGCAGTGCTAGTTATAGGTTGAGCGGGAGGGCCTTCTCTGGGGCCAACGTCCTGACTTTC.

A single count supports this clone. The rearrangement joins TRBV15 to TRBJ1-1; no clear D. Germline V CDR1 and CDR2: LNHNV, YYDKDF (reference sequence). CDR3 length equals 12 residues. V dropped 3 bases and J dropped 10 bases, with 12 bases sitting between them. CDR3 nucleotide sequence: TGTGCCACCAGCAGTGCTCCCGGTCGAGCTTTCTTT. Amino acid sequence: CATSSAPGRAFF.

V and J are TRBV5-6 and TRBJ1-5; no firm D call. Germline V gene lookup returns CDR1 SGHDT and CDR2 YYEEEE. V was shortened by 4 bases and J by 6 bases, with 11 bases between the two germline ends. The CDR3 sequence is 13 residues long. Written as DNA, the CDR3 is TGTGCCAGCAGCGATCGGATGAGTCAGCCCCAGCATTTT. Protein product: CASSDRMSQPQHF.

The J gene is TRBJ2-1, the V gene TRBV28; D uncertain. V gave up 7 bases and J gave up 0 bases, with 7 bases separating them. The CDR3 sequence is 13 residues long. Germline CDR1 reads MDHEN; CDR2 reads SYDVKM. CDR3 DNA: TGTGCCAGCACCCCCAGCTCCTACAATGAGCAGTTCTTC. Translated: CASTPSSYNEQFF.

The chain employs TRBV19 and TRBJ1-2, with D unresolved. This CDR3 has 15 residues. Trimming took 6 bases from V and 5 from J, leaving 19 bases between them. Germline lookup yields CDR1 LNHDA and CDR2 SQIVND (reference sequence). CDR3 amino acids: CASSPGGYGVYGYTF. The CDR3 region has the DNA TGTGCCAGTAGCCCCGGCGGGTACGGGGTTTATGGCTACACCTTC.

The J gene is TRBJ1-2, the V gene TRBV6-2 or TRBV6-3; D gene uncertain. The CDR3 runs to 12 residues. Germline CDR1 and CDR2: MNHEY and SVGEGT. The V end was cut by 0 bases, the J end by 7 bases, with 6 bases between. CDR3: CASSYSGGGYTF. In DNA, the CDR3 is TGTGCCAGCAGTTACTCAGGCGGTGGCTACACCTTC.

This clone has more than one count but fewer than ten. The V call is TRBV4-2, the J call TRBJ1-4; D ambiguous. Germline CDR1 LGHNA, CDR2 YNFKEQ. There are 14 residues in the CDR3. V was cut by 1 base and J by 7 bases, with 10 bases left in between. CDR3 bases: TGTGCCAGCAGCCAAGGAGGGTCGGTTGAAAAACTGTTTTTT. Translated, it gives CASSQGGSVEKLFF.

V and J are TRBV7-2 and TRBJ1-2, with a weak D call TRBD1 (5 bases). Germline CDR1 SGHTA, CDR2 FQGNSA. Deletions cut 2 bases from V and 4 bases from J, with 11 bases between. CDR3 length: 14 amino acids. Here the CDR3 reads CASSLRGIGYGYTF. The CDR3 nucleotides are TGTGCCAGCAGCTTAAGGGGTATAGGCTATGGCTACACCTTC. The entire variable domain, with the rest obtained from reference TRBV7-2 and TRBJ1-2, is as follows: GAGVSQSPSNKVTEKGKDVELRCDPISGHTALYWYRQSLGQGLEFLIYFQGNSAPDKSGLPSDRFSAERTGGSVSTLTIQRTQQEDSAVYLCASSLRGIGYGYTFGSGTRLTVV.

This clone was detected once. The chain joins TRBV4-3 to TRBJ2-7; 7 bases are a match to TRBD1. V dropped 1 base and J dropped 2; count of bases not matched to a gene: 11. The germline CDR1 and CDR2 sequences are LGHNA and YSLEER. The CDR3 has 17 residues. CDR3 protein: CASSQGLQLGTAYEQYF. The CDR3 region has the DNA TGCGCCAGCAGCCAAGGGCTCCAGCTCGGGACAGCCTACGAGCAGTACTTC.

V and J are TRBV27 and TRBJ2-4; TRBD1 is a possible D gene (6 bases). Trimming took 2 bases from V and 8 from J, leaving 10 bases between them. In germline, CDR1 is MNHEY, CDR2 SMNVEV (reference sequence). The CDR3 spans 13 residues. DNA for the CDR3: TGTGCCAGCAGTTTAGTTGGGGGCGACATTCAGTACTTC. Translating it yields CASSLVGGDIQYF.

The J gene is TRBJ2-4, the V gene TRBV6-1; 10 bases agree with TRBD2. CDR1 and CDR2 (germline): MNHNS, SASEGT. This CDR3 comprises 17 residues. J gave up 1 base and V 2 bases, and 5 bases lay outside the gene matches. CDR3 nucleotides: TGTGCCAGCAGTGAACCGGGACTAGCGTCGGCCAAAAACATTCAGTACTTC. Its protein product is CASSEPGLASAKNIQYF.

The CDR3 sequence is CASSFPQPQHF. The CDR3 coding sequence is TGTGCCAGCAGCTTTCCGCAGCCCCAGCATTTT. The chain employs TRBV5-4 and TRBJ1-5; D is unclear. CDR3 size: 11 residues. Germline CDR1 reads SGHNT; CDR2 reads YYREEE (reference sequence). Deletions cut 2 bases from V and 7 bases from J, with 4 bases between.

V gene TRBV5-4 combines with J gene TRBJ1-1; D perhaps matches TRBD1 (6 bases). CDR1 and CDR2 (germline): SGHNT, YYREEE (reference sequence). With 4 bases removed from V and 7 bases from J, the gap between germline ends came to 17 bases. The CDR3 consists of 14 residues. CDR3 DNA: TGTGCCAGCAGCGGCCCGAACAGGGTCGGTGAAGCTTTCTTT. Its translation: CASSGPNRVGEAFF. The full variable domain, with the rest looked up from reference TRBV5-4 and TRBJ1-1, is ETGVTQSPTHLIKTRGQQVTLRCSSQSGHNTVSWYQQALGQGPQFIFQYYREEENGRGNFPPRFSGLQFPNYSSELNVNALELDDSALYLCASSGPNRVGEAFFGQGTRLTVV.

This chain links TRBV7-9 with TRBJ1-2; the D is unclear. This CDR3 has 13 residues. From germline, CDR1 is SEHNR and CDR2 FQNEAQ (reference sequence). V lost 3 bases and J 0 bases, leaving 5 bases between the germline ends. This CDR3 reads CASSLRTNYGYTF. CDR3 sequence (DNA): TGTGCCAGCAGCTTGCGCACTAACTATGGCTACACCTTC.

This chain uses TRBV4-3 with TRBJ1-6, with unresolved D. V was pared by 1 base and J by 10 bases, with 5 bases between. The CDR3 consists of 12 residues. CDR1 LGHNA and CDR2 YSLEER come from the germline V gene. CDR3 sequence (DNA): TGCGCCAGCAGCCAAGGACCCTCACCCCTCCACTTT. Its protein is CASSQGPSPLHF.

The chain is built from TRBV5-6 and TRBJ1-2; 7 nucleotides line up with TRBD1. The germline V gene encodes CDR1 SGHDT and CDR2 YYEEEE. CDR3 size: 13 residues. J was trimmed by 6 bases and V by 3 bases; bases with no gene match: 5. The CDR3 region has the DNA TGTGCCAGCAGCTGGACAGGAGAACATGGCTACACCTTC. Protein: CASSWTGEHGYTF. The whole variable domain, filled in from reference TRBV5-6 and TRBJ1-2, reads DAGVTQSPTHLIKTRGQQVTLRCSPKSGHDTVSWYQQALGQGPQFIFQYYEEEERQRGNFPDRFSGHQFPNYSSELNVNALLLGDSALYLCASSWTGEHGYTFGSGTRLTVV.

Concerning this clone: This may arise from a read error, as a much more abundant clone is one base away. V gene TRBV10-1 combines with J gene TRBJ1-1; D is unresolved. V lost 5 bases, J lost 7 bases, and 14 bases lay in between. The CDR3 totals 13 residues. Germline loops: CDR1 WNHNN, CDR2 SYGVQD (reference sequence). Here the CDR3 reads CASSPDGRVEAFF. In DNA form, the CDR3 reads TGCGCCAGCAGTCCGGACGGGAGGGTTGAAGCTTTCTTT.

The rearrangement links TRBV2 to TRBJ2-2; 7 bases line up with TRBD2. The CDR3 contains 18 residues. Trimming took 1 base from V and 6 from J; bases not matched to a gene: 14. The V gene's germline CDR1 is SNHLY and CDR2 FYNNEI. The CDR3 loop is CASSEVVGLADGSGELFF. The CDR3 DNA follows: TGTGCCAGCAGTGAAGTGGTAGGGCTAGCGGACGGCTCCGGGGAGCTGTTTTTT.

This chain connects TRBV6-6 to TRBJ1-6; D call uncertain. This CDR3 spans 16 amino acids. The germline V and J ends were trimmed by 4 bases and 0 bases, with 10 bases remaining between them. CDR1 and CDR2 from the germline V gene are MNHNY and SVGAGI (reference sequence). As DNA, the CDR3 is TGTGCCAGCAGTTCCTTTCCAACCTCCTATAATTCACCCCTCCACTTT. Its protein product is CASSSFPTSYNSPLHF.